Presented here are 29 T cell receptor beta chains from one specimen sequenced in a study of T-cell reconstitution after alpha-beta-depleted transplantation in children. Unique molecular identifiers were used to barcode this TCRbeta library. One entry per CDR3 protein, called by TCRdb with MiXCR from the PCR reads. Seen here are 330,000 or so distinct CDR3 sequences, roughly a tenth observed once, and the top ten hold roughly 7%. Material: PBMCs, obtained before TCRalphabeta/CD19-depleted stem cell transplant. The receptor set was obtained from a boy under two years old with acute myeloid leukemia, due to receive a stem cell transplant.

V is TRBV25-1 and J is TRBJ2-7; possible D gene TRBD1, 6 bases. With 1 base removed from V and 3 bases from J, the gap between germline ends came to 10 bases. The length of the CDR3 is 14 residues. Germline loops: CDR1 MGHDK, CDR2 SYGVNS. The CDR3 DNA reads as TGTGCCAGCAGTGAATGGAACAGGGACTACGAGCAGTACTTC. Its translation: CASSEWNRDYEQYF.

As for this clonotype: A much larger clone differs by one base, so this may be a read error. CDR3 residues: CASRGDSRSAANVLTF. The CDR3, as DNA: TGTGCCAGCAGAGGAGACAGCCGCTCTGCGGCCAACGTCCTGACTTTC. The chain combines TRBV12-3 or TRBV12-4 with TRBJ2-6; a possible D gene is TRBD1 (5 bases). This CDR3 region has 16 residues.

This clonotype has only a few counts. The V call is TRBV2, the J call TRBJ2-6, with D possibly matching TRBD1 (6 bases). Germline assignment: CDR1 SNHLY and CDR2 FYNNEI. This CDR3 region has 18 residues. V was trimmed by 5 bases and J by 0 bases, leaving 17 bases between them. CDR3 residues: CASSHEGHPPSGANVLTF. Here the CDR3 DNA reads TGTGCCAGCAGTCACGAGGGACACCCACCCTCTGGGGCCAACGTCCTGACTTTC.

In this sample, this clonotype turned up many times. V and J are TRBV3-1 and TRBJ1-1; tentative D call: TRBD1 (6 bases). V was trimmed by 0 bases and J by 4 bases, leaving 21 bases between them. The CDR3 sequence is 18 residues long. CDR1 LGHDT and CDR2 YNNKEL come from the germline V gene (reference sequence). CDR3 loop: CASSQDGTGPRGVTEAFF. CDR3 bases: TGTGCCAGCAGCCAAGATGGAACGGGACCTAGGGGGGTCACTGAAGCTTTCTTT.

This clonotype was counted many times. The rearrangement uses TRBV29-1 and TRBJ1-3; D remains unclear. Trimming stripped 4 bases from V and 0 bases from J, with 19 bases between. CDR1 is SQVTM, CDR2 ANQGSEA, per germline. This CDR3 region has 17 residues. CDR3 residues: CSVACASPPYSGNTIYF. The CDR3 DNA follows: TGCAGCGTTGCCTGTGCGTCGCCGCCTTACTCTGGAAACACCATATATTTT.

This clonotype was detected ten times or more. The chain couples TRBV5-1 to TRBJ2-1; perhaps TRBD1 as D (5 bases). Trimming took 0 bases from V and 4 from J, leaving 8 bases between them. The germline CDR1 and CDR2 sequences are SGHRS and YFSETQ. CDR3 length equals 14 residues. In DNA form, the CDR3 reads TGCGCCAGCAGCTTGGTGAAGGGGTACAATGAGCAGTTCTTC. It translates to CASSLVKGYNEQFF.

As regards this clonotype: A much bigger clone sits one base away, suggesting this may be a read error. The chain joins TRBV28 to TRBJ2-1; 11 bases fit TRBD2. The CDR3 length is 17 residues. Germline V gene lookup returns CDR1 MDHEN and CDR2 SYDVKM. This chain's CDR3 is CVSSRAPSGGQDNEQFF. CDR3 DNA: TGTGTCAGCAGTCGGGCACCTAGCGGGGGGCAGGACAATGAGCAGTTCTTC.

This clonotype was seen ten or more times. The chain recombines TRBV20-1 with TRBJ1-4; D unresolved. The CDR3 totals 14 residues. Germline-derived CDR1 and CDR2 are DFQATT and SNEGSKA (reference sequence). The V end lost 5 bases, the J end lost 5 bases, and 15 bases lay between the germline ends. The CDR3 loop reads CSAVRGAQNEKLFF. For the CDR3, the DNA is TGCAGTGCTGTGCGGGGTGCCCAAAATGAAAAACTGTTTTTT.

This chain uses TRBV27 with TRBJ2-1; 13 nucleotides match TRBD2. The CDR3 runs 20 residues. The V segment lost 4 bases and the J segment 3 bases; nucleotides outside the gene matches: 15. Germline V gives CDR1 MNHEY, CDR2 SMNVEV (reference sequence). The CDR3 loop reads CASSSPPGTSGTFFYNEQFF. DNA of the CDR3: TGTGCCAGCAGTTCCCCCCCCGGGACTAGCGGGACGTTCTTCTACAATGAGCAGTTCTTC.

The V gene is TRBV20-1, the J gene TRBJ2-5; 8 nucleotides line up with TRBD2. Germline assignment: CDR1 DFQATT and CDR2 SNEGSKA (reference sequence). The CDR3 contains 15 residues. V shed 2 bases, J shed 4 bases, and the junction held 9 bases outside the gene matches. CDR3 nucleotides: TGCAGTGCTAGATACCCACCAGCGGGAGTAGAGACCCAGTACTTC. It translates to CSARYPPAGVETQYF.

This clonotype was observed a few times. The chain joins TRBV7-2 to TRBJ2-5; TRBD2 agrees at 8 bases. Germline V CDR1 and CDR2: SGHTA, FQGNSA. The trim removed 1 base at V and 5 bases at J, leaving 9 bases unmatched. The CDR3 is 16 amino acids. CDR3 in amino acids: CASSLVGGGLLETQYF. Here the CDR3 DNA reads TGTGCCAGCAGCTTAGTGGGCGGGGGGCTCCTGGAGACCCAGTACTTC.

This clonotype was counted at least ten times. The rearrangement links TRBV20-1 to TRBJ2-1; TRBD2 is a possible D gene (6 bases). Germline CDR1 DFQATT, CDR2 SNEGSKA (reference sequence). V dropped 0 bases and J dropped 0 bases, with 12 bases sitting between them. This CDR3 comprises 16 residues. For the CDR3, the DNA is TGCAGTGCTAGAGATACCCGGGGGAGCTCCTACAATGAGCAGTTCTTC. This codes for CSARDTRGSSYNEQFF.

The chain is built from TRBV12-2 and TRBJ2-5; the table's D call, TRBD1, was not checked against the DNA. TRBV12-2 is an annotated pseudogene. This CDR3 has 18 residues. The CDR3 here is CASRPPGFCGLLQETQYF. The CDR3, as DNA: TGTGCAAGTCGCCCGCCGGGATTTTGCGGCCTTCTCCAAGAGACCCAGTACTTC.

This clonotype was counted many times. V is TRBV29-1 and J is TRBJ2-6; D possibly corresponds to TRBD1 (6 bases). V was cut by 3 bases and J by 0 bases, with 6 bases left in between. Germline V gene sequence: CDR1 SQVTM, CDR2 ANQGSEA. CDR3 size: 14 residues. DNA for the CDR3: TGCAGCGTTGAGGACAGCTCTGGGGCCAACGTCCTGACTTTC. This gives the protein CSVEDSSGANVLTF.

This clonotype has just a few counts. The CDR3 DNA reads TGTGCCAGCAGGAGGACAGGGGGCTGGACACCCCTCCACTTT. Amino acid sequence: CASRRTGGWTPLHF. The chain combines TRBV12-3 or TRBV12-4 with TRBJ1-6; 11 bases match TRBD1. The J segment lost 11 bases and the V segment lost 6 bases, leaving 6 bases of the junction unmatched. The CDR3 is 14 residues long.

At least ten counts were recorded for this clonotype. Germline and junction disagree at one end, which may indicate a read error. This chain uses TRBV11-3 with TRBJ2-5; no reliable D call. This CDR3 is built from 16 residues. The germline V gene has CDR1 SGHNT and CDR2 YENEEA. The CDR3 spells CASSLGLSATEETQYF. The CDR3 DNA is TGTGCCAGCAGCTTAGGGTTAAGCGCAACTGAAGAGACCCAGTATTTC.

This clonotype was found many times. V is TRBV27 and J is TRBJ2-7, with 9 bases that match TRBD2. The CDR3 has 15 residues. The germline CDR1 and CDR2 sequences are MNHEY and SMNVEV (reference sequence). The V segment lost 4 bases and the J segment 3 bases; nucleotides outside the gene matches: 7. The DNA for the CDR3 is TGTGCCAGCAGTTCACGCGGGGGGGCACTCTACGAGCAGTACTTC. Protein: CASSSRGGALYEQYF.

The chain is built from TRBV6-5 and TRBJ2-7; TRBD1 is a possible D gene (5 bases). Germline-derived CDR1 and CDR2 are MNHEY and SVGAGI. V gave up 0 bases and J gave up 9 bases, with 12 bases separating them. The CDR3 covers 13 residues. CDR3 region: CASSYSGRAVQYF. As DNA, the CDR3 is TGTGCCAGCAGTTACTCGGGCAGGGCGGTGCAGTACTTC.

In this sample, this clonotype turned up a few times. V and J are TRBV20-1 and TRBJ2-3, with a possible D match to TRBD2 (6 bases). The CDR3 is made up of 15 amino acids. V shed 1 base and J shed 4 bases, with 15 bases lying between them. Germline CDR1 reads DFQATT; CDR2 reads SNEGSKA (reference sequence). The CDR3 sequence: CSARVWTTLPDTQYF. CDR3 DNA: TGCAGTGCTAGAGTTTGGACTACTCTCCCAGATACGCAGTATTTT.

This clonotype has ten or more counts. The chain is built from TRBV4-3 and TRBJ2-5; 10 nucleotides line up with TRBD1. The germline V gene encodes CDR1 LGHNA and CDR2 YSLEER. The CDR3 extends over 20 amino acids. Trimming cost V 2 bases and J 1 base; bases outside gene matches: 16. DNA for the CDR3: TGCGCCAGCAGCCAATTTAATTTTAGAGCGGGACAGGGGAGCCAAGAGACCCAGTACTTC. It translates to CASSQFNFRAGQGSQETQYF.

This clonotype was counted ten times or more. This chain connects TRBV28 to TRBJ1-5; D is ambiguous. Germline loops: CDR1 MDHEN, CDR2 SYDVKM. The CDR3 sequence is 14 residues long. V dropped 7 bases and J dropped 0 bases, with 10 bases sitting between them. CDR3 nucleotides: TGTGCCAGCACCCGAAGAACTAGCAATCAGCCCCAGCATTTT. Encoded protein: CASTRRTSNQPQHF.

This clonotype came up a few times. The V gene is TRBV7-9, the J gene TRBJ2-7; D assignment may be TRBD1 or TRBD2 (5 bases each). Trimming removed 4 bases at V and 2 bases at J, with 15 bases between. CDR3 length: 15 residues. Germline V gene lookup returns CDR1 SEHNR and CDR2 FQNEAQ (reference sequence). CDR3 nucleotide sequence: TGTGCCAGCAGCTACCCTGGGACGGAACCCTACGAGCAGTACTTC. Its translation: CASSYPGTEPYEQYF.

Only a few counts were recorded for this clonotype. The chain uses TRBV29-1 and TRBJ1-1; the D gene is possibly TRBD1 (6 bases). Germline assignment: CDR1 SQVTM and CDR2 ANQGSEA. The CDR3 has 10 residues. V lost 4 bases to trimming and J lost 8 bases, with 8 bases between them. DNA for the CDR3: TGCAGCGTTGCACAGGGCGAAGCTTTCTTT. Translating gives CSVAQGEAFF.

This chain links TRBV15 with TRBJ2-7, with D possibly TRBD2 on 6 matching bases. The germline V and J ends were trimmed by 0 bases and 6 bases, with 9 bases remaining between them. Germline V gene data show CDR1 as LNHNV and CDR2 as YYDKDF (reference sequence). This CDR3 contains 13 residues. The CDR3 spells CATSRDGRFEQYF. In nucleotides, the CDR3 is TGTGCCACCAGCAGAGATGGGAGGTTCGAGCAGTACTTC.

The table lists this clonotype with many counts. The CDR3 loop is CATSRDLGGEKLFF. The CDR3 nucleotides are TGTGCCACCAGCAGAGATCTGGGTGGGGAAAAACTGTTTTTT. The chain is built from TRBV15 and TRBJ1-4; D ambiguous. The CDR3 loop spans 14 amino acids. Trimming cost V 0 bases and J 8 bases, with 10 bases left between them. Germline assignment: CDR1 LNHNV and CDR2 YYDKDF (reference sequence).

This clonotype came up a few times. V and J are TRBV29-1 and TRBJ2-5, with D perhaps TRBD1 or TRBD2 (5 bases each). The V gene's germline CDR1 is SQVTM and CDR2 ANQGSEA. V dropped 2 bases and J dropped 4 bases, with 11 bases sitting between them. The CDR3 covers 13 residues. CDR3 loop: CSVEKGPGETQYF. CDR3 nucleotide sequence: TGCAGCGTTGAAAAGGGACCGGGAGAGACCCAGTACTTC.

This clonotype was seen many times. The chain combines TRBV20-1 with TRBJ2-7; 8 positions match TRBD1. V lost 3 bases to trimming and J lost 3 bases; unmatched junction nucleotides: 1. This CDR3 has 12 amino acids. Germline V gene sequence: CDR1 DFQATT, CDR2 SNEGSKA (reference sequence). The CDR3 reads CSARTGDYEQYF. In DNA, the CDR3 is TGCAGTGCTAGGACAGGGGACTACGAGCAGTACTTC.

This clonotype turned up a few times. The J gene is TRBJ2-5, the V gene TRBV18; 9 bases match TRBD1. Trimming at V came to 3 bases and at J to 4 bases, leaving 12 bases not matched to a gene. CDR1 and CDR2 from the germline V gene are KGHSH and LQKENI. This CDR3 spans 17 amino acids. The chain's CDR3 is CASSPATTGGIGETQYF. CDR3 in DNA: TGTGCCAGCTCACCCGCTACGACAGGGGGGATAGGAGAGACCCAGTACTTC.

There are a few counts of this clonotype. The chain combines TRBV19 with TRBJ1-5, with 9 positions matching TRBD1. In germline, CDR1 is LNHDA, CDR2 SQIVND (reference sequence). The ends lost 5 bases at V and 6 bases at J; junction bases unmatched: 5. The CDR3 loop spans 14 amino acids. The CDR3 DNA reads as TGTGCCAGTAGTCTACAGGGGGCTTTTCAGCCCCAGCATTTT. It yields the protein CASSLQGAFQPQHF.